This TCR beta chain was recovered during a study of blood T cell repertoires in COVID-19. Study at large: Both acute and convalescent COVID-19 samples were obtained from the United States, Italy and Spain.

Per the authors' pipeline: Estimation of nucleated cell counts relied on the amplification of reference gene primers. TCRdb's table, derived via immunoSEQ multiplex PCR, lists solely in-frame clones and lacks some. Clone size and the V and J calls come from that table; the DNA yielded D and trimming. The sample holds 140,000 to 150,000 clones, over 80% seen once. Remarks on this clone: Other DNA sequences of this sample code for an identical CDR3.

This receptor was identified in a woman in her forties with active or convalescent COVID-19. Sample: peripheral blood.

Here the CDR3 DNA reads TGTGCCTGGAGTGTTCGAGACAATCAGCCCCAGCATTTT. It yields the protein CAWSVRDNQPQHF. V is TRBV30 and J is TRBJ1-5; no clear D gene. Trimming left V 0 bases short and J 3 bases short, with 6 bases between. Germline V CDR1 and CDR2: GTSNPN, SVGIG (reference sequence). The CDR3 runs to 13 residues.